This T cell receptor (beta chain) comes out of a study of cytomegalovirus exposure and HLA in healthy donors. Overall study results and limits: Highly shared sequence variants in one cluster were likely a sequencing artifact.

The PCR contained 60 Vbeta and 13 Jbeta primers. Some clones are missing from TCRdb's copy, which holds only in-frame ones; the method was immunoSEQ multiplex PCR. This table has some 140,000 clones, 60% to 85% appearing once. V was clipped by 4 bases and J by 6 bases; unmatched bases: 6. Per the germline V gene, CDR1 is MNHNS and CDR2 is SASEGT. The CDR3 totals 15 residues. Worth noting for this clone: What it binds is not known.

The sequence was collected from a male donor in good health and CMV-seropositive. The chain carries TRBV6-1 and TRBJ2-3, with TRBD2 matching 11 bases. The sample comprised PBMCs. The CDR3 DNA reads TGTGCCAGCAGTGGGCTAGCGGGGGGAGCCGATACGCAGTATTTT. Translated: CASSGLAGGADTQYF.